Presented here are 7 T cell receptor beta chains from one specimen sequenced in a study of T cells after yellow fever vaccination. TCRdb re-derived calls from the 5' RACE reads in MiXCR, one entry per CDR3 protein. The top ten clones hold approximately 14% of a sample with some 560,000 distinct CDR3 sequences, 15% to 20% of them seen once. Source: PBMCs, taken 15 days after the yellow fever booster vaccination. These receptors were obtained from a man aged 25 to 40 who received the YFV17D yellow fever vaccine.

This chain joins TRBV10-3 and TRBJ2-5; D is unresolved. The CDR3 extends over 11 amino acids. V was cut by 2 bases and J by 5 bases, with 3 bases left in between. Germline assignment: CDR1 ENHRY and CDR2 SYGVKD. The CDR3 loop is CAISEAETQYF. The DNA for the CDR3 is TGTGCCATCAGTGAGGCTGAGACCCAGTACTTC.

The chain is built from TRBV15 and TRBJ2-3; 8 nucleotides align to TRBD1. The germline V gene encodes CDR1 LNHNV and CDR2 YYDKDF (reference sequence). The J segment lost 1 base and the V segment lost 11 bases, leaving 5 bases of the junction unmatched. The CDR3 consists of 13 residues. DNA of the CDR3: TGTGCCGTCGGACAGGGCCGCACAGATACGCAGTATTTT. Protein: CAVGQGRTDTQYF. The full variable domain, its missing parts supplied by reference TRBV15 and TRBJ2-3, is DAMVIQNPRYQVTQFGKPVTLSCSQTLNHNVMYWYQQKSSQAPKLLFHYYDKDFNNEADTPDNFQSRRPNTSFCFLDIRSPGLGDTAMYLCAVGQGRTDTQYFGPGTRLTVL.

This clonotype came up a few times. The V and J genes are TRBV11-2 and TRBJ1-3; 8 bases fit TRBD1. V shed 4 bases, J shed 0 bases, and the junction held 5 bases outside the gene matches. CDR3 length: 16 amino acids. Germline V gene data show CDR1 as SGHAT and CDR2 as FQNNGV. CDR3 bases: TGTGCCAGCAGCTCAAGGGACAGGCCCTCTGGAAACACCATATATTTT. Translation: CASSSRDRPSGNTIYF.

The chain carries TRBV12-3 or TRBV12-4 and TRBJ2-7, with D tentatively TRBD2 (5 bases). V was trimmed by 3 bases and J by 6 bases, leaving 9 bases between them. The CDR3 runs 12 residues. DNA of the CDR3: TGTGCCAGCAGTTTTATGGGGAGCGAGCAGTACTTC. This codes for CASSFMGSEQYF.

This clonotype was seen once. This chain uses TRBV20-1 with TRBJ2-1, with D tentatively TRBD1 or TRBD2 (5 bases each). Between the trimmed V and J ends, which lost 5 bases and 10 bases, there was a span of 12 bases. Per germline, CDR1 DFQATT and CDR2 SNEGSKA (reference sequence). This CDR3 contains 11 residues. CDR3 residues: CSAWGPAEQFF. Here the CDR3 DNA reads TGCAGTGCTTGGGGACCCGCCGAGCAGTTCTTC.

The chain recombines TRBV18 with TRBJ2-7; D not certain. The V gene's germline CDR1 is KGHSH and CDR2 LQKENI. Trimming cost V 2 bases and J 0 bases, with 8 bases left between them. This CDR3 has 14 amino acids. The CDR3 loop reads CASSPISSSYEQYF. The CDR3 region has the DNA TGTGCCAGCTCACCAATTTCTAGCTCCTACGAGCAGTACTTC.

The chain joins TRBV28 to TRBJ2-7, with 7 bases fitting TRBD2. Germline V gene data show CDR1 as MDHEN and CDR2 as SYDVKM. CDR3 length equals 13 residues. Trimming at V came to 3 bases and at J to 10 bases, leaving 9 bases not matched to a gene. CDR3 residues: CASSFGGSNLQYF. The CDR3, as DNA: TGTGCCAGCAGTTTTGGCGGGAGTAATCTTCAGTACTTC. The full variable domain, its missing parts supplied by reference TRBV28 and TRBJ2-7, is DVKVTQSSRYLVKRTGEKVFLECVQDMDHENMFWYRQDPGLGLRLIYFSYDVKMKEKGDIPEGYSVSREKKERFSLILESASTNQTSMYLCASSFGGSNLQYFGPGTRLTVT.